This TCR beta chain comes out of a study of shared clonotypes between healthy human individuals. Study-level points and caveats: Incompleteness in sorted-subset sequencing, despite large depth, was shown by rarefaction.

On this clone: Its target is unknown.

Clones were sequenced by immunoSEQ multiplex PCR, and TCRdb holds only the in-frame ones, with some missing. The table lists around 750,000 clones, about 74% of them singletons. The CDR3 sequence is 13 residues long. Germline assignment: CDR1 SGHTA and CDR2 FQGNSA. Between the trimmed V and J ends, which lost 7 bases and 8 bases, there was a span of 14 bases. Input material: memory CD4+ T cells sorted from blood. Subset meaning: CD45RA-negative fraction. The rearrangement links TRBV7-2 to TRBJ1-4; D is possibly TRBD1 (5 bases). The clonotype was recovered from a woman in her 30s in good health. CDR3 sequence: CASTTQRDEKLFF. CDR3 coding DNA: TGTGCCAGCACCACTCAGAGGGACGAAAAACTGTTTTTT.